This T cell receptor (beta chain) was captured by sequencing in a study of identical twins. This clonotype was seen at least ten times. No antigen is known for it. Germline V gene sequence: CDR1 SGHRS, CDR2 YFSETQ. This CDR3 is built from 16 residues. V lost 2 bases and J lost 0, with 14 bases in between. TCRdb ran MiXCR on the 5' RACE reads and lists one entry per CDR3 protein. The table includes around 280,000 distinct CDR3 sequences, roughly 8.6% detected once. Notes on the study in general: Donors were not followed over many years; analysis was cross-sectional. Twins shared beta out-of-frame sequences in excess, but this excess was weaker.

The same specimen was also included in a second study, on yellow fever vaccine responses in identical twins.

The sequence came from a woman aged 18-29 years in good health. J is TRBJ2-5 and V is TRBV5-1; D remains unclear. Sequencing input: memory (CD45RO+) T cells sorted from blood. The CDR3 spells CASSFSSGLDQETQYF. The CDR3, as DNA: TGCGCCAGCAGCTTTTCCTCTGGGCTGGACCAAGAGACCCAGTACTTC.